These T cell receptor beta chains were read from a single sample in a study of blood T cell repertoires in COVID-19. The table came from immunoSEQ multiplex PCR; TCRdb's copy has only in-frame clones and leaves some out. This table has hundreds of thousands of clones, 81% appearing once. The material sequenced was peripheral blood. The receptors come from a woman of 80 years or more with COVID-19, enrolled during active disease. Each CDR3 is given with its conserved first and last residue. A D gene is named only where the DNA matches it firmly. Rows give clone size only sometimes, using once, few, many, or a class for an expanded clone.

TRBJ2-1	NA	TRBV7-3	NA	TGTGCCAGCAGCTTATACCCGATGGGGCCCAATGAGCAGTTCTTC	CASSLYPMGPNEQFF
TRBJ1-3	TRBD1	TRBV3-1/TRBV3-2	NA	TGTGCCAGCAGCCCCTGGGACAGCCGCTCTGGAAACACCATATATTTT	CASSPWDSRSGNTIYF
TRBJ2-5	NA	TRBV19	NA	TGTGCCAGTAGATCAGGGTCCCAAGAGACCCAGTACTTC	CASRSGSQETQYF
TRBJ1-4	NA	TRBV14	NA	TGTGCCAGCAGCCAAGGGGGCAATGAAAAACTGTTTTTT	CASSQGGNEKLFF
TRBJ2-3	TRBD2	TRBV19	NA	TGTGCCAGTAACCCTCGGGAGGGCTTAGCCACAGATACGCAGTATTTT	CASNPREGLATDTQYF
TRBJ1-2	NA	TRBV12-5	NA	TGTGCTAGTGGTTTGGTACAGAACTATGGCTACACCTTC	CASGLVQNYGYTF
TRBJ2-2	TRBD2	TRBV4-2	NA	TGTGCCAGCAGCCAGACTAGCGGGAGGGACGGGGAGCTGTTTTTT	CASSQTSGRDGELFF
TRBJ2-3	NA	TRBV28	NA	TGTGCCAGCAGTTTATGGACTAGTCGGGCAGATACGCAGTATTTT	CASSLWTSRADTQYF
TRBJ1-4	TRBD1	TRBV27	NA	TGTGCCAGCAGTACCACAGGGGACGGTGAAAAACTGTTTTTT	CASSTTGDGEKLFF
TRBJ2-7	NA	TRBV19	NA	TGTGCCAGTAGTATGAACAGCTACGAGCAGTACTTC	CASSMNSYEQYF
TRBJ1-6	NA	TRBV5-4	NA	TGTGCCAGCAGCCCGACAGATGATTCACCCCTCCACTTT	CASSPTDDSPLHF
TRBJ1-1	NA	TRBV11-1	NA	TGTGCCAGCAGTTATGAGACGGGGAACACTGAAGCTTTCTTT	CASSYETGNTEAFF
TRBJ1-6	NA	TRBV30	few	TGTGCCTGGAGTGTATGGGGAGGTAACTCACCCCTCCACTTT	CAWSVWGGNSPLHF
TRBJ2-7	NA	TRBV6-5	NA	TGTGCCAGCAGTTACCTCGTCCCAGGGGGGCTCTCCGAGCAGTACTTC	CASSYLVPGGLSEQYF
TRBJ1-1	TRBD1	TRBV30	NA	TGTGCCTGGAGAAGACAGGGTAACACTGAAGCTTTCTTT	CAWRRQGNTEAFF
TRBJ1-4	NA	TRBV30	NA	TGTGCCTGGAGTCTCCCTAACAGTGCAACTAATGAAAAACTGTTTTTT	CAWSLPNSATNEKLFF
TRBJ1-4	TRBD1	TRBV29-1	few	TGCAGCGTCATCGGGACAGCTCGGGCAGGAAAACTGTTTTTT	CSVIGTARAGKLFF
TRBJ1-5	TRBD1	TRBV19	NA	TGTGCCAGAAGACAGGGAATCAAGCCCCAGCATTTT	CARRQGIKPQHF
TRBJ1-5	NA	TRBV11-2	NA	TGTGCCAGCAGCTTAGATGGTAGGGGAAATCAGCCCCAGCATTTT	CASSLDGRGNQPQHF
TRBJ2-7	TRBD2	TRBV6-6	few	TGTGCCAGCAGCCTAGCGGAACACTCCTACGAGCAGTACTTC	CASSLAEHSYEQYF
TRBJ1-2	NA	TRBV28	once	TGTGCCAGCAGTCCCCCCCGCAGGTATGGCTACACCTTC	CASSPPRRYGYTF
TRBJ1-1	NA	TRBV2	NA	TGTGCCAGCAGTGTTCAGGGTTACACTGAAGCTTTCTTT	CASSVQGYTEAFF
TRBJ1-1	NA	TRBV18	NA	TGTGCCAGCTCACTAGAGGGTCCCCGGGTCACTGAAGCTTTCTTT	CASSLEGPRVTEAFF
TRBJ1-1	NA	TRBV15	NA	TGTGCCACCAGCAGAGCGGGGGACACTGAAGCTTTCTTT	CATSRAGDTEAFF
TRBJ2-1	TRBD2	TRBV24-1	NA	TGTGCCACCAGTGATTTTGGACTAGCGGGAGGTGGGGGTGAGCAGTTCTTC	CATSDFGLAGGGGEQFF